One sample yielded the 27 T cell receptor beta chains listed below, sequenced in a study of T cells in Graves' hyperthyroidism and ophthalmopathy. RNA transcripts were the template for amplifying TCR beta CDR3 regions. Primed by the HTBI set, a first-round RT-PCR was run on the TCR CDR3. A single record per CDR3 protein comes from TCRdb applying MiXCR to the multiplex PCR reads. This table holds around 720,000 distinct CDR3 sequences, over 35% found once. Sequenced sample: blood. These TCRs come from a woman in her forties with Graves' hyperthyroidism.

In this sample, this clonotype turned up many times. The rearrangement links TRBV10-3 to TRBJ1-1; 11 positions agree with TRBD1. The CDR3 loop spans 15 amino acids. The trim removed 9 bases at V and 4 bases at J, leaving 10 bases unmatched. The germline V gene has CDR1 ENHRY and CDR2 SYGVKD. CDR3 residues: CAITDRGHSSTEAFF. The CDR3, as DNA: TGTGCCATTACGGACAGGGGGCATTCGAGCACTGAAGCTTTCTTT.

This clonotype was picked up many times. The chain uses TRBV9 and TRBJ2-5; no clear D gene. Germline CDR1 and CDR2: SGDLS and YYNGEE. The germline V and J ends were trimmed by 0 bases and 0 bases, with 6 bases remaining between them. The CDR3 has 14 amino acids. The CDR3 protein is CASSVDLYQETQYF. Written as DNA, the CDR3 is TGTGCCAGCAGCGTAGATTTGTACCAAGAGACCCAGTACTTC.

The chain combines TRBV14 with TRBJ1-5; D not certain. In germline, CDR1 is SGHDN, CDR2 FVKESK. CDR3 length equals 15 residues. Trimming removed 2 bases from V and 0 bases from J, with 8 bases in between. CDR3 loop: CASSQREASNQPQHF. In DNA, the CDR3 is TGTGCCAGCAGCCAACGGGAGGCTAGCAATCAGCCCCAGCATTTT.

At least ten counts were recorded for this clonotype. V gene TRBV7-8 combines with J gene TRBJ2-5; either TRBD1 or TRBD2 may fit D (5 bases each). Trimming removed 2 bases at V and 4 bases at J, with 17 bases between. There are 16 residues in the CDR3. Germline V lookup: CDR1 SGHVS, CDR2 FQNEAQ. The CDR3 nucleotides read TGTGCCAGCAGCTTACAGGATGAGGGGTGGGGAGAGACCCAGTACTTC. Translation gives CASSLQDEGWGETQYF.

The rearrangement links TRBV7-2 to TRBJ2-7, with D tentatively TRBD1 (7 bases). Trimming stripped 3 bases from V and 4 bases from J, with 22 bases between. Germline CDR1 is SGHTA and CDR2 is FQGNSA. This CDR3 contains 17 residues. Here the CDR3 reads CASSLGGGGQTFYEQYF. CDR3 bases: TGTGCCAGCAGCTTGGGGGGTGGGGGACAGACTTTTTACGAGCAGTACTTC.

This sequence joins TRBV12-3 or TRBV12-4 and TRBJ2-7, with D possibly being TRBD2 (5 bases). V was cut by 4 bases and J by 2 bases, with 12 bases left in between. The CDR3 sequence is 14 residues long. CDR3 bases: TGTGCCAGCAGTTCGACGGTGGGAGCCTACGAGCAGTACTTC. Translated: CASSSTVGAYEQYF.

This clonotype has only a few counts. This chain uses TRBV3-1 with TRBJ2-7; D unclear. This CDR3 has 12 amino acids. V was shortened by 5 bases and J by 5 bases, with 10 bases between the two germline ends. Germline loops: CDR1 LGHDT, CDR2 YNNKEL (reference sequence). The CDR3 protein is CASSYRVDEQYF. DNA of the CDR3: TGTGCCAGCAGCTATCGGGTGGACGAGCAGTACTTC.

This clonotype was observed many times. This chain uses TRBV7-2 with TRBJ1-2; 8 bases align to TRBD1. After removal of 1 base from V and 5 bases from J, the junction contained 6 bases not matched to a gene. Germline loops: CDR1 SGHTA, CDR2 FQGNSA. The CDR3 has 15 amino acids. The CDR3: CASSLVGQGAYGYTF. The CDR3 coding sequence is TGTGCCAGCAGCTTAGTTGGACAGGGCGCTTATGGCTACACCTTC.

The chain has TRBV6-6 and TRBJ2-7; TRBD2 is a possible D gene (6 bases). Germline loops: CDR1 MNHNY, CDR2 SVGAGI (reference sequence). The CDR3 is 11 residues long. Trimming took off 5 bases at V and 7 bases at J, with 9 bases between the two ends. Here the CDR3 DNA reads TGTGCCAGCAGTAAAGGGACTGAGCAGTACTTC. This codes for CASSKGTEQYF.

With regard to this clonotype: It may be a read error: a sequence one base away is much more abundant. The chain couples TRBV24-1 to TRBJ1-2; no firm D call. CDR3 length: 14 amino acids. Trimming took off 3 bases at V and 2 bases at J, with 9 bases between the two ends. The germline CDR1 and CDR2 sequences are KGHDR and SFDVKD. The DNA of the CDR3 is TGTGCCACCAGTGATCTCGGAGAGAACTATGGCTACACCTTC. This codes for CATSDLGENYGYTF.

The CDR3 DNA is TGTGCCAGCTCACCGTCAGAAAACTATGGCTACACCTTC. Its protein product is CASSPSENYGYTF. The chain combines TRBV18 with TRBJ1-2; D is unresolved. Germline lookup yields CDR1 KGHSH and CDR2 LQKENI. This CDR3 is built from 13 residues. The V gene lost 3 bases and the J gene lost 2 bases, with 7 bases spanning the gap.

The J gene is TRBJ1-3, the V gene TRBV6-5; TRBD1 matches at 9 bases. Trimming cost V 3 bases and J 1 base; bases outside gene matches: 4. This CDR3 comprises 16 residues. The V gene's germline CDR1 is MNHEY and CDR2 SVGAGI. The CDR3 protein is CASSYFGTGSGNTIYF. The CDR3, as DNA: TGTGCCAGCAGTTATTTCGGGACAGGGTCTGGAAACACCATATATTTT.

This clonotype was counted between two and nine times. The CDR3 sequence: CASSILTGAGGYTF. DNA for the CDR3: TGTGCCAGCAGCATACTCACAGGGGCAGGTGGCTACACCTTC. This rearrangement joins TRBV9 to TRBJ1-2; 7 bases are a match to TRBD1. The CDR3 has 14 amino acids. Germline lookup yields CDR1 SGDLS and CDR2 YYNGEE. Trimming removed 4 bases from V and 7 bases from J; junction bases left unmatched: 10.

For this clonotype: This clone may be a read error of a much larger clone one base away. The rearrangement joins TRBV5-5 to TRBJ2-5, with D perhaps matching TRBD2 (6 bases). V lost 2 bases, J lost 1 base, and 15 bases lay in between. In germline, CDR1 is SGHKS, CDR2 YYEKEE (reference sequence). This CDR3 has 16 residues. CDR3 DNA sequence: TGTGCCAGCAGCTTTGGATTTGCGGGAAGCCAAGAGACCCAGTACTTC. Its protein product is CASSFGFAGSQETQYF. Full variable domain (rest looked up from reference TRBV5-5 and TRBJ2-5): DAGVTQSPTHLIKTRGQQVTLRCSPISGHKSVSWYQQVLGQGPQFIFQYYEKEERGRGNFPDRFSARQFPNYSSELNVNALLLGDSALYLCASSFGFAGSQETQYFGPGTRLLVL.

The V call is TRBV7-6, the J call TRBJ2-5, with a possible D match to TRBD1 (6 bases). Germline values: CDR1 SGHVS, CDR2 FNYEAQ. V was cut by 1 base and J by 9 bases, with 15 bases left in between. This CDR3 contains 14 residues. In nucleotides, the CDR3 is TGTGCCAGCAGCTTAGACAGGGCCAATCAGCCCCAGTACTTC. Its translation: CASSLDRANQPQYF.

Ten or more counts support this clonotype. The CDR3 nucleotides read TGTGCCAGCAGTCGAGACATTTACCAAGAGACCCAGTACTTC. This translates into CASSRDIYQETQYF. The genes are TRBV7-3 and TRBJ2-5, with D uncertain. V was pared by 6 bases and J by 0 bases, with 11 bases between. The V gene's germline CDR1 is SGHTA and CDR2 FQGTGA. The CDR3 contains 14 residues.

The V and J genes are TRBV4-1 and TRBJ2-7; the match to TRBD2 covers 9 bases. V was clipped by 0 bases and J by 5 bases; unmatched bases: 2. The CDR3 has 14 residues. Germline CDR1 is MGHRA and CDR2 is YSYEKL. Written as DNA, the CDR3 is TGCGCCAGCAGCCAAGAACAGCGGGGGGACGAGCAGTACTTC. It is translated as CASSQEQRGDEQYF.

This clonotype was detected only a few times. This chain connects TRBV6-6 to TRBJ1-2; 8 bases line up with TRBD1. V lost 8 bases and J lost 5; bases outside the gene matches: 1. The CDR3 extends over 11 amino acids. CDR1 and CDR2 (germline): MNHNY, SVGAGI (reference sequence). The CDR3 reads CASQGAYGYTF. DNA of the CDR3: TGTGCCAGCCAGGGGGCTTATGGCTACACCTTC.

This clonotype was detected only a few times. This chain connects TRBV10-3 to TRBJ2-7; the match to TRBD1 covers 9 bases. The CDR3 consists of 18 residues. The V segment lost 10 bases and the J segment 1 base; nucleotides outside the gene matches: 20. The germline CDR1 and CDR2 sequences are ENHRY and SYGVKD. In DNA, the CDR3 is TGTGCCAGCATGTACGAGGGGTCGGGACAGGGACGATCCTACGAGCAGTACTTC. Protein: CASMYEGSGQGRSYEQYF.

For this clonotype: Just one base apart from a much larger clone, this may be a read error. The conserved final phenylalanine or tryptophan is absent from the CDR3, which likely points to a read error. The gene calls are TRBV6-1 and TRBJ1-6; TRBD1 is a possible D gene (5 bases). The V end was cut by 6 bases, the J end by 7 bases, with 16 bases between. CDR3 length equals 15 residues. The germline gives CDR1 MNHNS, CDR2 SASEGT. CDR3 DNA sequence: TGTGCCAGCAGCCTGGGGGGAGGGCCAAATTCACCCCTCCACTGT. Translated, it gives CASSLGGGPNSPLHC.

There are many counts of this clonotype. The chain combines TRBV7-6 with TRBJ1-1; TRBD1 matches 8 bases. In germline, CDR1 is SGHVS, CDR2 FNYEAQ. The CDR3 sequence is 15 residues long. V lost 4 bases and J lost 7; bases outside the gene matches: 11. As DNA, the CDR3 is TGTGCCAGCAGCTCCGGTCAGGGGGCGGTCAGTGAAGCTTTCTTT. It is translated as CASSSGQGAVSEAFF. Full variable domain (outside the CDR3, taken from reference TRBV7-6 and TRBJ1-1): GAGVSQSPRYKVTKRGQDVALRCDPISGHVSLYWYRQALGQGPEFLTYFNYEAQQDKSGLPNDRFSAERPEGSISTLTIQRTEQRDSAMYRCASSSGQGAVSEAFFGQGTRLTVV.

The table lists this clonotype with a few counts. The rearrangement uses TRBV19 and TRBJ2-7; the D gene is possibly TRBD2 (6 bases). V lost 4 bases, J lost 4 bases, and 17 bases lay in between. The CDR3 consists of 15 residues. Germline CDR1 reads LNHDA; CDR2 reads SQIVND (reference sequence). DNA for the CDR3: TGTGCCAGTAGTAACAGCCCCCTAGGAGGGTACGAGCAGTACTTC. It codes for CASSNSPLGGYEQYF.

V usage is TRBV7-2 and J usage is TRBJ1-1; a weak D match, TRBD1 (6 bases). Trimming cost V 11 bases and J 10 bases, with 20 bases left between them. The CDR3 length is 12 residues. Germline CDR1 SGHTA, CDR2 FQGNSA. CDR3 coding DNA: TGTGCCTGGACCACGGGGGGGGGCATAGCTTTCTTT. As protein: CAWTTGGGIAFF. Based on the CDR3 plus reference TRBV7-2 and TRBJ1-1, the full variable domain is GAGVSQSPSNKVTEKGKDVELRCDPISGHTALYWYRQSLGQGLEFLIYFQGNSAPDKSGLPSDRFSAERTGGSVSTLTIQRTQQEDSAVYLCAWTTGGGIAFFGQGTRLTVV.

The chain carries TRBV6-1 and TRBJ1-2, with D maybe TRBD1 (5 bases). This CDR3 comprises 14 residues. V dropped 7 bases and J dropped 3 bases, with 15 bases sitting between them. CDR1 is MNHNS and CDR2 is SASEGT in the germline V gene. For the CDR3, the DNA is TGTGCCAGCATCTATGCCGGGACCGACTATGGCTACACCTTC. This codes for CASIYAGTDYGYTF.

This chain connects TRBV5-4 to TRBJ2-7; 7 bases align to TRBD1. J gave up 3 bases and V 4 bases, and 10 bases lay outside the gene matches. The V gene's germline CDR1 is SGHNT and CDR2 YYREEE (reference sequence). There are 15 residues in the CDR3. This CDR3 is CASSPSGDRVYEQYF. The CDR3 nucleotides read TGTGCCAGCAGCCCGAGTGGGGACAGAGTCTACGAGCAGTACTTC.

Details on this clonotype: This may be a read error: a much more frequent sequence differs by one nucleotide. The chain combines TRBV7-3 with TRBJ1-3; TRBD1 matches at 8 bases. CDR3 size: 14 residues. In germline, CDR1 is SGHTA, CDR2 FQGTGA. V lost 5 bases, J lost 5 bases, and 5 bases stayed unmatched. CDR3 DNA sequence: TGTGCCAGCAGCCACCGGGACAGGAGAAACACCATATATTTT. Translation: CASSHRDRRNTIYF. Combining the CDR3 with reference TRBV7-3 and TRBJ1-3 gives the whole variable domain GAGVSQTPSNKVTEKGKYVELRCDPISGHTALYWYRQSLGQGPEFLIYFQGTGAADDSGLPNDRFFAVRPEGSVSTLKIQRTERGDSAVYLCASSHRDRRNTIYFGEGSWLTVV.

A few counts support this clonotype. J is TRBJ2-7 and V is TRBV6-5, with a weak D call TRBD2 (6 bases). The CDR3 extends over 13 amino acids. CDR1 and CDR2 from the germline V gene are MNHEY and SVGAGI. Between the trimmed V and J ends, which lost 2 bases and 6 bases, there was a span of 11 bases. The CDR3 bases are TGTGCCAGCAGTTACGCGGGGAGCGGCGAGCAGTACTTC. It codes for CASSYAGSGEQYF.